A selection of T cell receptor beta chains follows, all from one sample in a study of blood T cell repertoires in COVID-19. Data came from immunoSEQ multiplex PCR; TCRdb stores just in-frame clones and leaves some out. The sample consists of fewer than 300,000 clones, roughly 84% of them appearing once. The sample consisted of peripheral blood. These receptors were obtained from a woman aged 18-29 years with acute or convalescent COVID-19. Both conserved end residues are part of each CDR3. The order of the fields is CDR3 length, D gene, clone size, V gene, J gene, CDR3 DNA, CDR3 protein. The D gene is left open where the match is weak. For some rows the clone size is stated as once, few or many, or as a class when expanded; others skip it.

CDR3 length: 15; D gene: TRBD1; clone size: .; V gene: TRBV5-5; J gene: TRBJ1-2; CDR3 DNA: TGTGCCAGCAGCTTCGGACAGGGGGTGATCTATGGCTACACCTTC; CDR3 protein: CASSFGQGVIYGYTF
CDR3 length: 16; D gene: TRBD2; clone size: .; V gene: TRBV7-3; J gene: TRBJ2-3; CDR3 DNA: TGTGCCAGCAGCTTAACGCCCCAGGCGGGAGGTGATACGCAGTATTTT; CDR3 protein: CASSLTPQAGGDTQYF
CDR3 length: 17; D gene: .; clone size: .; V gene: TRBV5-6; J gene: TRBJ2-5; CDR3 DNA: TGTGCCAGCAGCTTGGGGGGCTTTGCGGGGACCCCAGAGACCCAGTACTTC; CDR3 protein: CASSLGGFAGTPETQYF
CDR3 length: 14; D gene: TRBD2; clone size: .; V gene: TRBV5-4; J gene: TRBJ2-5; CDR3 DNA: TGTGCCAGCAGCTTGGGGGAGGGGTTGGGGACCCAGTACTTC; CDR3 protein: CASSLGEGLGTQYF
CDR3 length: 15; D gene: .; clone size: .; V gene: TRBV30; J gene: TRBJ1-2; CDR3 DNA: TGTGCGTGTTGGGCAGGAGGCCTTGATTTGGGTGGCTACACCTTC; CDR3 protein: CACWAGGLDLGGYTF
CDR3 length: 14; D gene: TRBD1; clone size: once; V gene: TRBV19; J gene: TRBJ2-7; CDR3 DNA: TGTGCCAGTAGTATGACAGGGGGTCCCTACGAGCAGTACTTC; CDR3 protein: CASSMTGGPYEQYF
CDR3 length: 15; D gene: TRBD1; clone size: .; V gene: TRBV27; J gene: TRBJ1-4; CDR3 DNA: TGTGCCAGCAGTGCACCCGGGACAGGGTTTGAAAAACTGTTTTTT; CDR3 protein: CASSAPGTGFEKLFF
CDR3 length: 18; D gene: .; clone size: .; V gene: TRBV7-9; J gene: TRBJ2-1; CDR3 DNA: TGTGCCAGCAGCTTAGTCTTAGCTGCGCGGAGCTCCTACAATGAGCAGTTCTTC; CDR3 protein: CASSLVLAARSSYNEQFF
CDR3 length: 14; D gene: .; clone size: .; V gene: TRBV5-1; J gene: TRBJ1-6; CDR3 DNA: TGCGCCAGCAGCTTGGGACAGGAAAATTCACCCCTCCACTTT; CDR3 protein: CASSLGQENSPLHF
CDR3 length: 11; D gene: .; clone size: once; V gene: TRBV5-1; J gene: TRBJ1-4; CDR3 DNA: TGCGCCAGCAGCGGGGGGGGAAAACTGTTTTTT; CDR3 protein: CASSGGGKLFF
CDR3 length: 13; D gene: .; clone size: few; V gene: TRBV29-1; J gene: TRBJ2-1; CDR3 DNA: TGCAGCGTGGATAGTGGAGGTCCGAATGAGCAGTTCTTC; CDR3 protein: CSVDSGGPNEQFF
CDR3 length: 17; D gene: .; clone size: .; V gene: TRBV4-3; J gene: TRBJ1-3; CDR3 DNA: TGCGCCAGCAGCCAAGATACTGCGTGGAGCTCTGGAAACACCATATATTTT; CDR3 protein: CASSQDTAWSSGNTIYF
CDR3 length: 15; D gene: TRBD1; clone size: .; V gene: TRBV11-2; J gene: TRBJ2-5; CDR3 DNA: TGTGCCACCTACCCGGGGGACAGGGGGCAAGAGACCCAGTACTTC; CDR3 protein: CATYPGDRGQETQYF
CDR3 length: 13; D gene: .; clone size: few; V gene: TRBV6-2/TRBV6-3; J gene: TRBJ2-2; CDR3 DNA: TGTGCCAGCAGCAAGACTCGCACCGGGGAGCTGTTTTTT; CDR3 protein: CASSKTRTGELFF
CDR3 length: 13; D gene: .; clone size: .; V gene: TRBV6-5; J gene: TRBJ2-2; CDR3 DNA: TGTGCCACCTATCGACAAAACACCGGGGAGCTGTTTTTT; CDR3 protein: CATYRQNTGELFF
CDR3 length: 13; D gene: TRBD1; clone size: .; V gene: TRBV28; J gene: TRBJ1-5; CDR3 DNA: TGTGCCAGCAATGGACAGGGCTATCAGCCCCAGCATTTT; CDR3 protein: CASNGQGYQPQHF
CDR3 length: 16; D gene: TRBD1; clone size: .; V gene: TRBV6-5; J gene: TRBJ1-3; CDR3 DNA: TGTGCCAGCAGTTTCGATGGGACAGGGGCTGGAAACACCATATATTTT; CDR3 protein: CASSFDGTGAGNTIYF
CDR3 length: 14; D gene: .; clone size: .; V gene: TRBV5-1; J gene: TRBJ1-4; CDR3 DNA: TGCGCCAGCAGCCTGGGACTAGGAGGCGAAAAACTGTTTTTT; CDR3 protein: CASSLGLGGEKLFF
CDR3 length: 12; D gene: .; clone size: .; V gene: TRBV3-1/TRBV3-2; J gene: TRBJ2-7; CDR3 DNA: TGTGCCAGCTCCACGGACACCTACGAGCAGTACTTC; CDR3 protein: CASSTDTYEQYF
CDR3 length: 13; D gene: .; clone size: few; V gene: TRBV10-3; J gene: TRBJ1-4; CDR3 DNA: TGTGCCACCGGCCAGGGGCCTAATGAAAAACTGTTTTTT; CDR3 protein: CATGQGPNEKLFF
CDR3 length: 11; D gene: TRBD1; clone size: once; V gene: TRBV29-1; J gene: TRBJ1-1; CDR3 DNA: TGCAGCGTTGACGACAGGGGGGTTGCTTTCTTT; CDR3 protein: CSVDDRGVAFF
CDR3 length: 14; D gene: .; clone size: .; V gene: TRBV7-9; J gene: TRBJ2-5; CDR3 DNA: TGTGCCAGCAGCTACCCCCAAGCGGAAGAGACCCAGTACTTC; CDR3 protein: CASSYPQAEETQYF
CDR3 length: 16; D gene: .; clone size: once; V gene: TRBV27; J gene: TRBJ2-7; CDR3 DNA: TGTGCCAGCAGAAGAAAAGGGGGGACAGACGGGGGCGAGCAGTACTTC; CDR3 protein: CASRRKGGTDGGEQYF
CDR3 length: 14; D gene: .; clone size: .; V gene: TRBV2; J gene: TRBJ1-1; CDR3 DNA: TGTGCCAGCACATGGGCAGGGCAGAACACTGAAGCTTTCTTT; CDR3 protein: CASTWAGQNTEAFF
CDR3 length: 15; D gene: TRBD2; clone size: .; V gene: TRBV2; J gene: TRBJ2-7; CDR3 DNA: TGTGCCAGCAGTCCCACGACTAGCGGGATTAACGAGCAGTACTTC; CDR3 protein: CASSPTTSGINEQYF
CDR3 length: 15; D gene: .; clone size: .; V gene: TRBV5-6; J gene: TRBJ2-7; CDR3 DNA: TGTGCCAGCAGCTTGTGGCAGGTGAAAATCTACGAGCAGTACTTC; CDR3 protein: CASSLWQVKIYEQYF
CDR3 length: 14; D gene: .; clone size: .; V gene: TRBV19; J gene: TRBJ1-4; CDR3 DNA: TGTGCCAGTAGCCTTCAGACAACTAATGAAAAACTGTTTTTT; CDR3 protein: CASSLQTTNEKLFF
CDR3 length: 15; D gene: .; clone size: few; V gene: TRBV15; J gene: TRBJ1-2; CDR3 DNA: TGTGCCACCAGCAGGGAGTACAACCTACAGGGTGGCTACACCTTC; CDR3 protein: CATSREYNLQGGYTF
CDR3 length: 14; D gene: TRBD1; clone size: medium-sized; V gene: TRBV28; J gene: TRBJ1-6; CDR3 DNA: TGTGCCAGCAGGACAGGGTCCTATAATTCACCCCTCCACTTT; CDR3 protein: CASRTGSYNSPLHF
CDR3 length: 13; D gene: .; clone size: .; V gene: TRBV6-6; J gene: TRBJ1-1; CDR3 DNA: TGTGCCGTACAGGGAAACCCAAACACTGAAGCTTTCTTT; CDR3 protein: CAVQGNPNTEAFF
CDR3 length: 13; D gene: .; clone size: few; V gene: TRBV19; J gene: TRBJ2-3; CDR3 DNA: TGTGCCAGTAGTATGGGGCTTGCGGATACGCAGTATTTT; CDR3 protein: CASSMGLADTQYF
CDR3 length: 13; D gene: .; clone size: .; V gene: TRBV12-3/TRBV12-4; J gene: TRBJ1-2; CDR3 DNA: TGTGCCAGCAGCCGGGATTACTCCTATGGCTACACCTTC; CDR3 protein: CASSRDYSYGYTF
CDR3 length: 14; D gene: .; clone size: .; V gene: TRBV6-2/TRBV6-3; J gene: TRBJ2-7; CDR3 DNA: TGTGCCAGCAGTCCACAGGGATTATCCTACGAGCAGTACTTC; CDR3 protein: CASSPQGLSYEQYF
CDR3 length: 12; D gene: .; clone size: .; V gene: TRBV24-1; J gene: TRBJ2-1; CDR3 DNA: TGTGCCACCAGTTTCAGTGACAATGAGCAGTTCTTC; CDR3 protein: CATSFSDNEQFF
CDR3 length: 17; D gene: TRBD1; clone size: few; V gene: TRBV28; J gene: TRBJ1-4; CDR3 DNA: TGTGCCAGCAGTTTGTGGGGGACAGGGGCGTTGCGGGAAAAACTGTTTTTT; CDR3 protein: CASSLWGTGALREKLFF
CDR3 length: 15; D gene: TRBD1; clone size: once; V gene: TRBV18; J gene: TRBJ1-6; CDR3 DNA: TGTGCCAGCTCATCCGGACAGGGCCTCGATTCACCCCTCCACTTT; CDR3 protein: CASSSGQGLDSPLHF
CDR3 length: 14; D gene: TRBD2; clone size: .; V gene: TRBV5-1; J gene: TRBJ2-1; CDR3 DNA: TGCGCCAGCAGCGCGGGAGAGAGGGGTGATGAGCAGTTCTTC; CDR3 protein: CASSAGERGDEQFF